This is a list of T cell receptor beta chains from one sample in a study of CD8 T cells in Susac syndrome. TCRdb itself ran the immunoSEQ multiplex PCR reads through MiXCR, one entry per CDR3 protein. In the table there are about 180,000 distinct CDR3 sequences, around 96% of which are singletons. The specimen sequenced was CD8+ T cells from PBMCs. All receptors come from a human donor with multiple sclerosis. CDR3s include the opening cysteine and the closing phenylalanine or tryptophan. A D gene is named only where the DNA matches it firmly. Size tells how often a clone was seen (once, few, many) or the class of an expanded clone, and some rows leave it out.

TRBJ1-1	18	.	.	TRBV23-1	CASSQVRRFSTMNTEAFF	TGCGCCAGCAGTCAAGTTAGAAGGTTCTCGACCATGAACACTGAAGCTTTCTTT
TRBJ2-3	12	.	.	TRBV9	CASSVLTDTQYF	TGTGCCAGCAGCGTGCTAACAGATACGCAGTATTTT
TRBJ1-2	16	.	.	TRBV20-1	CSARDVPTSGFYGYTF	TGCAGTGCTAGAGATGTCCCGACTAGTGGATTCTATGGCTACACCTTC
TRBJ2-7	15	.	.	TRBV6-1	CASSEDGGMAYEQYF	TGTGCCAGCAGTGAAGATGGCGGGATGGCCTACGAGCAGTACTTC
TRBJ1-5	15	TRBD1	.	TRBV4-1	CASSPAQGGDQPQHF	TGCGCCAGCAGCCCGGCCCAGGGGGGGGATCAGCCCCAGCATTTT
TRBJ1-2	12	.	.	TRBV25-1	CASSESGDGYTF	TGTGCCAGCAGTGAATCGGGAGATGGCTACACCTTC
TRBJ2-7	15	TRBD1	.	TRBV25-1	CASSESGTGVDEQYF	TGTGCCAGCAGTGAATCCGGGACAGGGGTGGACGAGCAGTACTTC
TRBJ2-1	17	TRBD2	.	TRBV29-1	CSLSGLAGRSSYNEQFF	TGCAGCCTCTCGGGACTAGCGGGACGGAGCTCCTACAATGAGCAGTTCTTC
TRBJ1-2	16	.	.	TRBV12-3/TRBV12-4	CASYFISGRSNYGYTF	TGTGCCAGCTATTTTATAAGTGGCCGCTCTAACTATGGCTACACCTTC
TRBJ1-2	15	.	few	TRBV10-2	CASSLDNTGKYGYTF	TGCGCCAGCAGTCTTGATAACACAGGGAAGTATGGCTACACCTTC
TRBJ2-7	18	TRBD1	.	TRBV30	CAYLGPKKRDRVAYEQYF	TGTGCCTACCTGGGCCCAAAAAAGAGGGACAGGGTCGCCTACGAGCAGTACTTC
TRBJ2-7	13	.	.	TRBV5-1	CASSLGDTYEQYF	TGCGCCAGCAGCTTGGGAGACACCTACGAGCAGTACTTC
TRBJ1-1	14	TRBD1	few	TRBV7-3	CASSPGQGNTEAFF	TGTGCCAGCAGCCCGGGACAGGGGAACACTGAAGCTTTCTTT
TRBJ2-7	13	.	few	TRBV7-9	CASSPGTSYEQYF	TGTGCCAGCAGTCCTGGGACATCCTACGAGCAGTACTTC
TRBJ2-3	15	.	.	TRBV4-2	CASSQDSQALDTQYF	TGTGCCAGCAGCCAAGATTCACAAGCCCTGGATACGCAGTATTTT
TRBJ1-2	15	TRBD1	.	TRBV5-4	CASSSRQGSHYGYTF	TGTGCCAGCAGCTCCCGACAGGGGTCTCACTATGGCTACACCTTC
TRBJ2-1	15	.	.	TRBV3-1	CASSLDRDLHNEQFF	TGTGCCAGCAGCCTCGACCGGGACCTTCACAATGAGCAGTTCTTC
TRBJ2-5	15	.	once	TRBV11-2	CASSLIVAGGETQYF	TGTGCCAGCAGCTTAATTGTAGCCGGAGGAGAGACCCAGTACTTC
TRBJ2-6	18	.	.	TRBV30	CAWSVKGRGGVGANVLTF	TGTGCCTGGAGTGTAAAGGGGAGAGGGGGAGTTGGGGCCAACGTCCTGACTTTC
TRBJ2-4	16	TRBD2	.	TRBV14	CASSQLIAGTENIQYF	TGTGCCAGCAGCCAACTAATAGCGGGAACGGAAAACATTCAGTACTTC
TRBJ1-2	15	.	.	TRBV2	CAFPGGSVTNYGYTF	TGTGCCTTCCCGGGGGGGAGTGTCACTAACTATGGCTACACCTTC
TRBJ2-7	18	TRBD2	.	TRBV20-1	CSARKGLAGETNSYEQYF	TGCAGTGCTAGAAAAGGACTAGCGGGCGAAACTAACTCCTACGAGCAGTACTTC
TRBJ2-5	15	TRBD2	once	TRBV28	CASSPNLAGQETQYF	TGTGCCAGCAGCCCTAATCTAGCGGGACAAGAGACCCAGTACTTC
TRBJ2-7	14	.	.	TRBV28	CASADFGQGAEQYF	TGTGCCAGCGCCGATTTTGGCCAGGGTGCCGAGCAGTACTTC
TRBJ2-7	13	.	.	TRBV29-1	CSGNVKVPYEQYF	TGCAGCGGCAATGTCAAAGTCCCCTACGAGCAGTACTTC
TRBJ2-1	15	.	.	TRBV4-2	CASSQTGTPYNEQFF	TGTGCCAGCAGCCAAACCGGGACACCCTACAATGAGCAGTTCTTC
TRBJ2-5	14	.	.	TRBV14	CASSQVTREETQYF	TGTGCCAGCAGCCAAGTTACACGGGAAGAGACCCAGTACTTC